The rows below give T cell receptor beta chains drawn from one sample of a study of T cell changes during pregnancy in multiple sclerosis. Clones were sequenced by immunoSEQ multiplex PCR, and TCRdb holds only the in-frame ones, with some missing. Here the sample spans under 45,000 clones, more than 85% being singletons. Material: CD8+ T cells from peripheral blood mononuclear cells, obtained in the third trimester of pregnancy. Receptors were obtained from a female donor with multiple sclerosis, enrolled in a pregnancy study. CDR3s include the opening cysteine and the closing phenylalanine or tryptophan. D genes are given only for firm matches. Size tells how often a clone was seen (once, few, many) or the class of an expanded clone, and some rows leave it out.

TRBV19	NA	TRBJ2-7	NA	CASTTSGDGRYEQYF	TGTGCCAGTACCACCTCAGGGGACGGTCGCTACGAGCAGTACTTC
TRBV27	NA	TRBJ1-6	NA	CASSLETASSYNSPLHF	TGTGCCAGCAGTTTAGAGACAGCAAGCTCCTATAATTCACCCCTCCACTTT
TRBV4-1	NA	TRBJ1-1	TRBD1	CASSQEWDSQEAFF	TGCGCCAGCAGCCAAGAATGGGACAGTCAAGAAGCTTTCTTT
TRBV28	NA	TRBJ1-1	TRBD1	CASSYHHRGEAEAFF	TGTGCCAGCAGTTACCACCACAGGGGCGAGGCTGAAGCTTTCTTT
TRBV5-1	once	TRBJ1-1	NA	CASSLGAEAFF	TGCGCCAGCAGCTTGGGAGCCGAAGCTTTCTTT
TRBV4-3	NA	TRBJ1-2	TRBD1	CASSQDARGNGYTF	TGCGCCAGCAGCCAAGATGCCAGGGGGAATGGCTACACCTTC
TRBV5-1	NA	TRBJ2-3	NA	CASSQTSTDTQYF	TGCGCCAGCAGCCAAACTAGCACAGATACGCAGTATTTT
TRBV5-6	NA	TRBJ2-7	NA	CASSLGLNTVYEQYF	TGTGCCAGCAGCCTAGGTTTGAACACGGTGTACGAGCAGTACTTC
TRBV7-2	many	TRBJ1-4	NA	CASSLVEGDEKLFF	TGTGCCAGCAGCTTAGTAGAGGGGGATGAAAAACTGTTTTTT
TRBV13	NA	TRBJ2-7	NA	CASSPPRAYEQYF	TGTGCCAGCAGCCCGCCTCGCGCGTATGAGCAGTACTTC
TRBV4-2	NA	TRBJ2-1	TRBD2	CASSKGLAGGYEQFF	TGTGCCAGCAGCAAGGGACTAGCGGGAGGATATGAGCAGTTCTTC
TRBV27	NA	TRBJ1-4	NA	CASSLARGVNEKLFF	TGTGCCAGCAGTTTAGCCCGGGGTGTTAATGAAAAACTGTTTTTT
TRBV10-2	many	TRBJ1-2	NA	CASLGAGHYGYTF	TGCGCCAGCCTAGGGGCAGGGCACTATGGCTACACCTTC
TRBV27	few	TRBJ2-7	TRBD1	CASSSLNSDRGSDEQYF	TGTGCCAGCAGTTCCCTCAACTCGGACAGGGGGTCTGACGAGCAGTACTTC
TRBV2	NA	TRBJ2-7	TRBD1	CASRSGQGYEQYF	TGTGCCAGCAGGAGCGGACAGGGCTACGAGCAGTACTTC
TRBV11-3	once	TRBJ2-7	NA	CASSLDPNYEQYF	TGTGCCAGCAGCTTAGACCCCAACTACGAGCAGTACTTC
TRBV19	NA	TRBJ2-2	NA	CASSIERRRNTGELFF	TGTGCCAGTAGTATAGAGCGACGGAGAAACACCGGGGAGCTGTTTTTT
TRBV11-2	NA	TRBJ2-5	NA	CASSLISGGSETQYF	TGTGCCAGCAGCTTAATATCGGGTGGCTCGGAGACCCAGTACTTC
TRBV27	few	TRBJ1-2	NA	CASSTSGYGYTF	TGTGCCAGCAGCACCTCAGGCTATGGCTACACCTTC
TRBV10-3	NA	TRBJ1-2	NA	CATTETTYYGYTF	TGTGCCACCACGGAAACCACGTACTACGGCTACACCTTC
TRBV4-1	NA	TRBJ2-1	NA	CASSQGGTYNEQFF	TGCGCCAGCAGCCAAGGCGGGACCTACAATGAGCAGTTCTTC
TRBV27	NA	TRBJ1-5	NA	CASSLQYSNQPQHF	TGTGCCAGCAGTTTACAGTATAGCAATCAGCCCCAGCATTTT
TRBV5-1	NA	TRBJ1-2	NA	CASSPRTANYGYTFGSGLDGYTF	NA
TRBV6-5	NA	TRBJ2-5	NA	CASMRAGSSQETQYF	TGTGCCAGCATGAGGGCGGGGTCATCCCAAGAGACCCAGTACTTC
TRBV1	NA	TRBJ2-1	NA	CTSSQDPGLAGGAVWYNEQFF	TGCACCAGCAGCCAAGACCCCGGACTAGCGGGGGGGGCCGTATGGTACAATGAGCAGTTCTTC
TRBV7-8	NA	TRBJ2-5	TRBD1	CASSLVNRGQETQYF	TGTGCCAGCAGCTTAGTCAACAGGGGCCAAGAGACCCAGTACTTC
TRBV6-5	NA	TRBJ2-5	TRBD2	CASSYHPLAGIETQYF	TGTGCCAGCAGTTACCACCCGCTAGCGGGAATCGAGACCCAGTACTTC
TRBV11-1	NA	TRBJ2-5	NA	CASSLGGVQETQYF	TGTGCCAGCAGCTTAGGCGGGGTCCAAGAGACCCAGTACTTC
TRBV11-1	NA	TRBJ2-5	NA	CASRHRDKDVETQYF	TGTGCCAGCAGGCACAGGGACAAGGATGTTGAGACCCAGTACTTC
TRBV4-1	NA	TRBJ2-5	NA	CASSQGLGGRETQYF	TGCGCCAGCAGCCAAGGATTAGGGGGTCGAGAGACCCAGTACTTC
TRBV4-3	NA	TRBJ1-2	TRBD1	CASSQDQLQGKRGYTF	TGCGCCAGCAGCCAAGATCAGTTACAGGGGAAGAGGGGCTACACCTTC
TRBV27	NA	TRBJ2-1	TRBD2	CASSILADLYNEQFF	TGTGCCAGCAGTATACTAGCGGACCTCTACAATGAGCAGTTCTTC
TRBV7-8	NA	TRBJ2-7	TRBD1	CASSPGQGPSYEQYF	TGTGCCAGCAGCCCAGGACAGGGTCCTTCCTACGAGCAGTACTTC
TRBV5-4	NA	TRBJ1-1	TRBD1	CASSLSGGNSEAFF	TGTGCCAGCAGCTTGTCAGGGGGCAATTCTGAAGCTTTCTTT
TRBV2	NA	TRBJ2-7	TRBD1	CASSDRGTPGYF	TGTGCCAGCAGCGACAGGGGGACTCCGGGCTACTTC
TRBV6-1	NA	TRBJ2-5	TRBD2	CASSDLAGAQETQYF	TGTGCCAGCAGTGACCTAGCGGGAGCCCAAGAGACCCAGTACTTC
TRBV7-9	once	TRBJ1-5	TRBD1	CASSPTGAQGPQHF	TGTGCCAGCTCCCCAACAGGGGCCCAAGGGCCCCAGCATTTT
TRBV6-1	NA	TRBJ1-2	NA	CASSELAYYGYTF	TGTGCCAGCAGTGAATTGGCTTATTATGGCTACACCTTC
TRBV6-5	NA	TRBJ2-7	NA	CASSPGLSFSYEQYF	TGTGCCAGCAGCCCAGGACTATCTTTCTCCTACGAGCAGTACTTC
TRBV7-9	NA	TRBJ2-7	TRBD1	CASSPDRVYEQYF	TGTGCCAGCAGCCCGGACAGGGTCTACGAGCAGTACTTC
TRBV7-8	NA	TRBJ2-7	TRBD1	CASSYRGRYEQYF	TGTGCCAGCAGCTACAGGGGGCGATACGAGCAGTACTTC
TRBV9	NA	TRBJ1-2	TRBD1	CASSVGTDYGYTF	TGTGCCAGCAGCGTCGGGACAGACTATGGCTACACCTTC
TRBV27	NA	TRBJ2-3	TRBD2	CASSPPASGSTDTQYF	TGTGCCAGCAGTCCCCCCGCTAGCGGGAGCACAGATACGCAGTATTTT
TRBV7-9	once	TRBJ2-7	NA	CASSLAGLYEQYF	TGTGCCAGCAGCTTAGCGGGGCTCTACGAGCAGTACTTC
TRBV11-3	NA	TRBJ2-7	NA	CASSASTGSYEQYF	TGTGCCAGCAGCGCTTCCACAGGGAGCTACGAGCAGTACTTC
TRBV19	NA	TRBJ1-2	TRBD1	CAARQGESNYGYTF	TGTGCCGCGAGACAGGGGGAATCGAACTATGGCTACACCTTC
TRBV5-1	few	TRBJ1-1	NA	CASSRDFEAFF	TGCGCCAGCAGCCGGGACTTTGAAGCTTTCTTT
TRBV13	NA	TRBJ1-2	NA	CASSLGQRSTF	TGTGCCAGCAGCTTAGGGCAGAGGAGCACCTTC